These 10 T cell receptor beta chains share one sample of origin, sequenced in a study of a mutant IDH1 vaccine in newly diagnosed glioma. The sample's time point: baseline, week 1 (first vaccination visit). Indicated treatment: pre-vaccination baseline after standard-of-care therapy. Some clones are missing from TCRdb's copy, which holds only in-frame ones; the method was immunoSEQ multiplex PCR. The sample holds 50,000 to 65,000 clones, 65% to 85% seen once. The sample was PBMCs, taken from a glioma patient treated with radiotherapy, temozolomide or both. These receptors all come from a man between 18 and 35 years old with glioma.

The chain links TRBV5-1 to TRBJ2-7, with 7 bases that match TRBD2. V lost 0 bases and J lost 7; bases outside the gene matches: 7. The germline V gene has CDR1 SGHRS and CDR2 YFSETQ. This CDR3 is built from 14 residues. CDR3: CASSLGGGFSEQYF. In nucleotides, the CDR3 is TGCGCCAGCAGCTTGGGCGGGGGATTTAGTGAGCAGTACTTC. Supplemented by reference TRBV5-1 and TRBJ2-7, the full variable domain reads KAGVTQTPRYLIKTRGQQVTLSCSPISGHRSVSWYQQTPGQGLQFLFEYFSETQRNKGNFPGRFSGRQFSNSRSEMNVSTLELGDSALYLCASSLGGGFSEQYFGPGTRLTVT.

The chain couples TRBV7-8 to TRBJ2-7; 7 bases map to TRBD1. V trimming: 2 bases; J trimming: 2 bases; junction bases outside the gene matches: 12. Per the germline V gene, CDR1 is SGHVS and CDR2 is FQNEAQ. The CDR3 sequence is 17 residues long. The DNA for the CDR3 is TGTGCCAGCAGCTTATGGTCCCGGACAGGAAATCCCTACGAGCAGTACTTC. This gives the protein CASSLWSRTGNPYEQYF.

J is TRBJ1-1 and V is TRBV7-3, with D possibly matching TRBD1 (5 bases). Germline V gene sequence: CDR1 SGHTA, CDR2 FQGTGA. V was trimmed by 3 bases and J by 0 bases, leaving 5 bases between them. The CDR3 length is 13 residues. The CDR3 DNA is TGTGCCAGCAGCTTGGACATGAACACTGAAGCTTTCTTT. Its protein product is CASSLDMNTEAFF. The variable domain in full, with the rest retrieved from reference TRBV7-3 and TRBJ1-1, is GAGVSQTPSNKVTEKGKYVELRCDPISGHTALYWYRQSLGQGPEFLIYFQGTGAADDSGLPNDRFFAVRPEGSVSTLKIQRTERGDSAVYLCASSLDMNTEAFFGQGTRLTVV.

The genes are TRBV6-5 and TRBJ2-7; D uncertain. Per germline, CDR1 MNHEY and CDR2 SVGAGI. The CDR3 has 13 amino acids. Trimming took off 4 bases at V and 9 bases at J, with 16 bases between the two ends. The chain's CDR3 is CASSSTLGIGQYF. CDR3 nucleotides: TGTGCCAGCAGTTCCACCCTTGGGATTGGGCAGTACTTC.

The chain uses TRBV7-9 and TRBJ1-6; tentative D call: TRBD1 (6 bases). Trimming removed 3 bases from V and 8 bases from J, with 11 bases in between. There are 14 residues in the CDR3. Germline values: CDR1 SEHNR, CDR2 FQNEAQ (reference sequence). In DNA form, the CDR3 reads TGTGCCAGCAGCTTTACAGGGATAGATTCACCCCTCCACTTT. This encodes CASSFTGIDSPLHF.

The V and J genes are TRBV5-5 and TRBJ2-7; 8 bases are shared with TRBD1. Germline-derived CDR1 and CDR2 are SGHKS and YYEKEE (reference sequence). The CDR3 loop spans 14 amino acids. V lost 1 base, J lost 1 base, and 1 base stayed unmatched. DNA for the CDR3: TGTGCCAGCAGCTTGCAGGGGGCGTCCTACGAGCAGTACTTC. It codes for CASSLQGASYEQYF.

The chain employs TRBV5-1 and TRBJ1-1; no definite D call. V lost 0 bases to trimming and J lost 10 bases, with 13 bases between them. The CDR3 runs 13 residues. Germline V gene data show CDR1 as SGHRS and CDR2 as YFSETQ. This CDR3 is CASSLDLVGGAFF. The CDR3 bases are TGCGCCAGCAGCTTGGACCTGGTAGGTGGAGCTTTCTTT.

The chain uses TRBV7-3 and TRBJ2-3; TRBD1 aligns across 7 bases. V lost 5 bases and J lost 4; bases outside the gene matches: 6. Germline V lookup: CDR1 SGHTA, CDR2 FQGTGA. This CDR3 comprises 14 residues. DNA of the CDR3: TGTGCCAGCAGCATCGACAGGGCCGCAGATACGCAGTATTTT. It codes for CASSIDRAADTQYF. Supplemented by reference TRBV7-3 and TRBJ2-3, the full variable domain reads GAGVSQTPSNKVTEKGKYVELRCDPISGHTALYWYRQSLGQGPEFLIYFQGTGAADDSGLPNDRFFAVRPEGSVSTLKIQRTERGDSAVYLCASSIDRAADTQYFGPGTRLTVL.

Worth noting for this clone: Within the sample, other DNA sequences also encode this same CDR3. This chain uses TRBV7-9 with TRBJ2-7; tentatively, D is TRBD1 (6 bases). V lost 0 bases to trimming and J lost 4 bases, with 10 bases between them. This CDR3 has 14 residues. Germline CDR1 reads SEHNR; CDR2 reads FQNEAQ (reference sequence). The CDR3 region is CASSLARTAYEQYF. As DNA, the CDR3 is TGTGCCAGCAGCTTAGCCCGGACAGCTTACGAGCAGTACTTC.

J is TRBJ2-3 and V is TRBV27, with 10 bases that match TRBD2. The J segment lost 1 base and the V segment lost 0 bases, leaving 1 base of the junction unmatched. CDR3 length: 16 amino acids. CDR1 is MNHEY and CDR2 is SMNVEV in the germline V gene (reference sequence). This chain's CDR3 is CASSLSTSGGTDTQYF. The CDR3 DNA reads TGTGCCAGCAGTTTATCCACTAGCGGGGGCACAGATACGCAGTATTTT.